This TCR beta chain was retrieved from a study of beta chain features in type 1 diabetes. Whole-study findings and limits: TCRB CDR3s from Type 1 diabetes patients were moderately but significantly shorter in all four CD4+ subsets. Among patients, naive, central memory and Treg TCRB repertoires appeared more similar than among healthy donors.

The isolated RNA, all of it, was reverse transcribed, so expressed TCRB transcripts were what got sequenced. Sequenced by immunoSEQ multiplex PCR; TCRdb stores in-frame clones only, minus some. The data show under 200,000 clones, around 8% seen once. The collection from each donor was one heparinised blood draw averaging around 0.11 L. In all sorted populations, purity surpassed 95%. The CDR3 sequence is 18 residues long. In germline, CDR1 is SGHVS, CDR2 FQNEAQ. V dropped 4 bases and J dropped 3; count of bases not matched to a gene: 13. This clone was observed a few times. Its specificity is not known.

The sequence was collected from a woman aged 18-29 years with type 1 diabetes. The specimen was central memory CD4+ T cells from blood. This chain links TRBV7-8 with TRBJ2-7; 12 nucleotides agree with TRBD2. The CDR3 here is CASSSTWTSGAGYYEQYF. CDR3 DNA: TGTGCCAGCAGCTCCACCTGGACTAGCGGGGCGGGTTACTACGAGCAGTACTTC. The variable domain in full, with the rest retrieved from reference TRBV7-8 and TRBJ2-7, is GAGVSQSPRYKVAKRGQDVALRCDPISGHVSLFWYQQALGQGPEFLTYFQNEAQLDKSGLPSDRFFAERPEGSVSTLKIQRTQQEDSAVYLCASSSTWTSGAGYYEQYFGPGTRLTVT.